This TCR beta chain was recorded in a study of T cells after posttransplantation cyclophosphamide. The study, taken as a whole, reports: Blood and skin or GI T cell repertoires showed limited TRB overlap. Recipient CMV seropositivity and CMV reactivation strongly tracked TRB clonality.

Here immunoSEQ multiplex PCR was the method, and the copy in TCRdb shows in-frame clones only, minus some. Here the sample spans 50,000 to 65,000 clones, about 86% being singletons. Germline lookup yields CDR1 LGHNT and CDR2 FRNRAP. Trimming cost V 4 bases and J 8 bases, with 14 bases left between them. The CDR3 runs 13 residues. This clone was seen only a few times. Its antigen is undetermined. V is TRBV12-5 and J is TRBJ1-2; no definite D call. The TCR sequence derives from a man aged 25 to 40 with a blood cancer, CMV-positive, and with a related stem cell donor. The sequenced sample was PBMCs. This chain's CDR3 is CASGSPDWRGYTF. CDR3 DNA: TGTGCTAGTGGTTCGCCGGACTGGCGCGGCTACACCTTC.